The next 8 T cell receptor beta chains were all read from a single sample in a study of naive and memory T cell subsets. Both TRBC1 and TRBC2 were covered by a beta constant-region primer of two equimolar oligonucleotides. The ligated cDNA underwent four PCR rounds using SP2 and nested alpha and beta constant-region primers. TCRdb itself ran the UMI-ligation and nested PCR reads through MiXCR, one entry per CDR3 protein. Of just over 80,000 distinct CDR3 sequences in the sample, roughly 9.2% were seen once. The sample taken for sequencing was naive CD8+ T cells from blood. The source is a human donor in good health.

The DNA of the CDR3 is TGTGCCAGCACCCCTTTCAACTCCTACGAGCAGTACTTC. Translated, it gives CASTPFNSYEQYF. The V and J genes are TRBV25-1 and TRBJ2-7; D ambiguous. V lost 7 bases, J lost 0 bases, and 10 bases lay in between. The CDR3 extends over 13 amino acids. Germline V gene lookup returns CDR1 MGHDK and CDR2 SYGVNS.

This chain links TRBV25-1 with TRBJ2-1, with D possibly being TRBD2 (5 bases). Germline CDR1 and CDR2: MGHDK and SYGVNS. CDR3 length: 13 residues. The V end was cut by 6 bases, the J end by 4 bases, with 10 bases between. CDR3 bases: TGTGCCAGCAGCGGGAAACCTTACAATGAGCAGTTCTTC. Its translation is CASSGKPYNEQFF. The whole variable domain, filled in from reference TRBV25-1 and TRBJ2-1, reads EADIYQTPRYLVIGTGKKITLECSQTMGHDKMYWYQQDPGMELHLIHYSYGVNSTEKGDLSSESTVSRIRTEHFPLTLESARPSHTSQYLCASSGKPYNEQFFGPGTRLTVL.

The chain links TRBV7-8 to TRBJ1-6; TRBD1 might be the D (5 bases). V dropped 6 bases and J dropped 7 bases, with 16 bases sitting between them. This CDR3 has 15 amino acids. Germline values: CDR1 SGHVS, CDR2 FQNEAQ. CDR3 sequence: CASSLTTGGNSPLHF. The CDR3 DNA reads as TGTGCCAGCAGTCTGACTACAGGAGGGAATTCACCCCTCCACTTT.

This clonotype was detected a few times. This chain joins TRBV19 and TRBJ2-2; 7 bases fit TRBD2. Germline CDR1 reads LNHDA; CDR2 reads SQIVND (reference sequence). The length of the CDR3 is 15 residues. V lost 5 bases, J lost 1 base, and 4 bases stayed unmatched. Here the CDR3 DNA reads TGTGCCAGTAGTGCGGGGGTCAAGAACACCGGGGAGCTGTTTTTT. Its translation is CASSAGVKNTGELFF.

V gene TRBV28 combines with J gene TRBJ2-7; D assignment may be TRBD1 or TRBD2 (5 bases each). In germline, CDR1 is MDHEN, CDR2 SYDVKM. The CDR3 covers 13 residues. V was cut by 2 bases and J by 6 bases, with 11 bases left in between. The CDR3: CASSLPSGSEQYF. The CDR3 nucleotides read TGTGCCAGCAGTTTACCTTCAGGGAGCGAGCAGTACTTC.

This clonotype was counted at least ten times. The CDR3 region is CASSQTTGGYSGELFF. The CDR3 bases are TGCGCCAGCAGCCAAACAACGGGAGGATACTCCGGGGAGCTGTTTTTT. J is TRBJ2-2 and V is TRBV4-3, with TRBD2 matching over 7 bases. In germline, CDR1 is LGHNA, CDR2 YSLEER. With V trimmed by 2 bases and J by 6 bases, 9 bases remained unmatched. The CDR3 spans 16 residues.

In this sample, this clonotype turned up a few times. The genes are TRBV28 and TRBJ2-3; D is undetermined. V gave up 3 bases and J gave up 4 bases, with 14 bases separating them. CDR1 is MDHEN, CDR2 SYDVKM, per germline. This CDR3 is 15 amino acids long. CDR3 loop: CASSFVGSNADTQYF. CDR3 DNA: TGTGCCAGCAGTTTTGTGGGGTCGAATGCAGATACGCAGTATTTT.

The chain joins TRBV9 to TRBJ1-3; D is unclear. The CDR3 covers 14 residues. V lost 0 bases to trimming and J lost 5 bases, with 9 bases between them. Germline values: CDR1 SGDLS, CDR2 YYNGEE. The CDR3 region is CASSVGSARNTIYF. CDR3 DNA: TGTGCCAGCAGCGTAGGGTCAGCGAGAAACACCATATATTTT.